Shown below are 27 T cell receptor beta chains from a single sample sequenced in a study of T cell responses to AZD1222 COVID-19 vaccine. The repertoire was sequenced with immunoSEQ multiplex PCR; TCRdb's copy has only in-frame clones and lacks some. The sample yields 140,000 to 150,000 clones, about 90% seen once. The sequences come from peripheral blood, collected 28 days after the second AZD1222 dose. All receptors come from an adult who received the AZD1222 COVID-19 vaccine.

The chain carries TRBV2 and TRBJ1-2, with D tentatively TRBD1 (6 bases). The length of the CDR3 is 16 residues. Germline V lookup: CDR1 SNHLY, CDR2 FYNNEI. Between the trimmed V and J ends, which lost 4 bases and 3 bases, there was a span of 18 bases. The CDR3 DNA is TGTGCCAGCAGTGCGTCAGGACAGCTAAATTACTATGGCTACACCTTC. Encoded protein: CASSASGQLNYYGYTF.

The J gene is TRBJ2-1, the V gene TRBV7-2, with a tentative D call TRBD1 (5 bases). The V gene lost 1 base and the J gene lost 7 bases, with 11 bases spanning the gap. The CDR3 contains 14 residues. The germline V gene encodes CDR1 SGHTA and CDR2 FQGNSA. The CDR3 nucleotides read TGTGCCAGCAGCTTAGAACAGGTGAGGAATGAGCAGTTCTTC. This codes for CASSLEQVRNEQFF.

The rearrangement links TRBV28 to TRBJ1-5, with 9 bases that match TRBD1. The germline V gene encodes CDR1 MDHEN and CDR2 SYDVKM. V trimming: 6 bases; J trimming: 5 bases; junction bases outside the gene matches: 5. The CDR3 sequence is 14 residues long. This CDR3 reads CASSTTGGYQPQHF. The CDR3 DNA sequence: TGTGCCAGCAGCACAACAGGGGGCTATCAGCCCCAGCATTTT.

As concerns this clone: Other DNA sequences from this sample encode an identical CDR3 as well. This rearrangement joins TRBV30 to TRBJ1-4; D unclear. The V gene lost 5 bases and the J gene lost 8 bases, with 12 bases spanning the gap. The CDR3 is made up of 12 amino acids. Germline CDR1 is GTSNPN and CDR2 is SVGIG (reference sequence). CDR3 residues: CAWGRDGEKLFF. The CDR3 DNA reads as TGTGCCTGGGGTAGGGATGGGGAAAAACTGTTTTTT.

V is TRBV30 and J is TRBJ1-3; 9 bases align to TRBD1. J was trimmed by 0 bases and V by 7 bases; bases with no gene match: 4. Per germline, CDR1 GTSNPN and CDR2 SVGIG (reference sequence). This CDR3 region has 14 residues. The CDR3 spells CALYRGHSGNTIYF. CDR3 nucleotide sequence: TGTGCCTTATACAGGGGGCACTCTGGAAACACCATATATTTT.

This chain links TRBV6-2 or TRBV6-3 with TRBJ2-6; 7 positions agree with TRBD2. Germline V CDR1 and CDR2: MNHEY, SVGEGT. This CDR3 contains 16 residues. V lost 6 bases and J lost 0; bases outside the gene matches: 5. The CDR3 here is CASSRDYRSGANVLTF. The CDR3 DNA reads TGTGCCAGCAGCCGGGACTACCGCTCTGGGGCCAACGTCCTGACTTTC.

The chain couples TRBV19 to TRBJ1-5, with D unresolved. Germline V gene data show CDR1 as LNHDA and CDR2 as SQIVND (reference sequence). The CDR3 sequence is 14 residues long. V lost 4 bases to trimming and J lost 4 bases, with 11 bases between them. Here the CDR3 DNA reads TGTGCCAGTAGTAGCGGGAGTCTTAATCAGCCCCAGCATTTT. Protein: CASSSGSLNQPQHF.

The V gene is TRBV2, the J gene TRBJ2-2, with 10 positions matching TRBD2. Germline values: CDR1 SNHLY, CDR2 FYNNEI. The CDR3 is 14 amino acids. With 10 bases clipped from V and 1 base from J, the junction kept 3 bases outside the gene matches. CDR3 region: CATIAGGNTGELFF. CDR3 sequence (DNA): TGTGCCACCATAGCGGGGGGGAACACCGGGGAGCTGTTTTTT.

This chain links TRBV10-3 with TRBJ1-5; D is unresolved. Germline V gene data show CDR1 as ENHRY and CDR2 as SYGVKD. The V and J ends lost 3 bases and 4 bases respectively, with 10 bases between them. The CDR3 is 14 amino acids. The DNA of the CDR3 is TGTGCCATCAGTGAATGGAGGGAAAATCAGCCCCAGCATTTT. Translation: CAISEWRENQPQHF.

CDR3 DNA sequence: TGTGCCATCAGTGAGTCGACAGGGGGAGCTTACTTC. Translated, it gives CAISESTGGAYF. The chain combines TRBV10-3 with TRBJ2-5, with 9 bases lining up with TRBD1. CDR1 and CDR2 from the germline V gene are ENHRY and SYGVKD. The V and J ends lost 0 bases and 14 bases, in that order; junction bases with no gene match: 4. CDR3 size: 12 residues.

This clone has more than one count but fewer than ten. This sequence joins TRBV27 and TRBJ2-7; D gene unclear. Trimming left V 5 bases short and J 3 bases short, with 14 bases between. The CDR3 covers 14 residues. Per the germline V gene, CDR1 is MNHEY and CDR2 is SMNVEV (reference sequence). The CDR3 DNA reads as TGTGCCAGCAGTACGGACGCCCGGTACTACGAGCAGTACTTC. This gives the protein CASSTDARYYEQYF.

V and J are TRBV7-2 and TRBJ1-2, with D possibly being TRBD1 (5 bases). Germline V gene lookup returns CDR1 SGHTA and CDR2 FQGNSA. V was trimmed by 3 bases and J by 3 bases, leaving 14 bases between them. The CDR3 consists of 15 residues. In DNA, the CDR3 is TGTGCCAGCAGCTTTGAGGGACGGCCTGACTATGGCTACACCTTC. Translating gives CASSFEGRPDYGYTF. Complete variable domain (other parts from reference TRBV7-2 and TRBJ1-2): GAGVSQSPSNKVTEKGKDVELRCDPISGHTALYWYRQSLGQGLEFLIYFQGNSAPDKSGLPSDRFSAERTGGSVSTLTIQRTQQEDSAVYLCASSFEGRPDYGYTFGSGTRLTVV.

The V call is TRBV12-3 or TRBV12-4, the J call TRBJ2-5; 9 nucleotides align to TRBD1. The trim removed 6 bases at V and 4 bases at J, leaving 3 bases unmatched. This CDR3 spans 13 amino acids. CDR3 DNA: TGTGCCAGCAGGTGGACAGGGGTAGAGACCCAGTACTTC. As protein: CASRWTGVETQYF.

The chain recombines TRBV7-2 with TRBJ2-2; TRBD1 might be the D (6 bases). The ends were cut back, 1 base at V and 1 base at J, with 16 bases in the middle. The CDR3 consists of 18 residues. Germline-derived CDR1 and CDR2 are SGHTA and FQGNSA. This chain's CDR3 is CASSLVVTARGNTGELFF. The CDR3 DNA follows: TGTGCCAGCAGCTTAGTTGTCACAGCCAGGGGGAACACCGGGGAGCTGTTTTTT.

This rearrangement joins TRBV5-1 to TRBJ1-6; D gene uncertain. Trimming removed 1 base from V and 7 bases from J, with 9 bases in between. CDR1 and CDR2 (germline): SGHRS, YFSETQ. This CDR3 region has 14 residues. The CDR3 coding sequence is TGCGCCAGCAGCTTGCTCCCTTCCAATTCACCCCTCCACTTT. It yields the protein CASSLLPSNSPLHF.

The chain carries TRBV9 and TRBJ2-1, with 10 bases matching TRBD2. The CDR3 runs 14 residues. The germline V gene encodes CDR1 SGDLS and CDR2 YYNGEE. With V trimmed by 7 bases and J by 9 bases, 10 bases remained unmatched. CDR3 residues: CASDGLAGEVEQFF. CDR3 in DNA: TGTGCCAGCGATGGGCTAGCGGGAGAGGTTGAGCAGTTCTTC.

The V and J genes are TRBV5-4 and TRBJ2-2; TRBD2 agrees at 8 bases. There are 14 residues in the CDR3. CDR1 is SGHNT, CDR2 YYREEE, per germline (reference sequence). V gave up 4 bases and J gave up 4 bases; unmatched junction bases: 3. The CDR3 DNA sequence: TGTGCCAGCAGCCCAAGCGGGAGCACCGGGGAGCTGTTTTTT. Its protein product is CASSPSGSTGELFF.

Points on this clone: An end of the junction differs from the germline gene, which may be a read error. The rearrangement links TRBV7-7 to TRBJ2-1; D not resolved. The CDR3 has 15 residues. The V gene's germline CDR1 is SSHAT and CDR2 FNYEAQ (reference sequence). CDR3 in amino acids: CASSPLVGSYNEQFF. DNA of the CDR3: TGTGCTAGCAGCCCCCTAGTGGGCTCCTACAATGAGCAGTTCTTC.

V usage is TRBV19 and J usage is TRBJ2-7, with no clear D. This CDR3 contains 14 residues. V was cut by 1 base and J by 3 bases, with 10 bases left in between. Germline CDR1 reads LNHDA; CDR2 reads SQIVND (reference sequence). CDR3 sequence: CASSIGPTHYEQYF. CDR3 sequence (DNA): TGTGCCAGTAGTATAGGCCCGACACACTACGAGCAGTACTTC.

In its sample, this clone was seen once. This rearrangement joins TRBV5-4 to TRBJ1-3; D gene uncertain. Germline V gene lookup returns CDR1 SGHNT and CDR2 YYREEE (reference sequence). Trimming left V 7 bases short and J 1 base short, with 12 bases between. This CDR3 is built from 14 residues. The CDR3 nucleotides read TGTGCCAGCGGGCAGGAAGCATCTGGAAACACCATATATTTT. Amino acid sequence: CASGQEASGNTIYF.

The CDR3 loop reads CASGARGNPNTIYF. The CDR3 DNA sequence: TGTGCCAGTGGGGCAAGGGGCAACCCAAACACCATATATTTT. This sequence joins TRBV2 and TRBJ1-3; weak D call: TRBD1 (5 bases). Trimming stripped 9 bases from V and 6 bases from J, with 18 bases between. There are 14 residues in the CDR3. CDR1 SNHLY and CDR2 FYNNEI come from the germline V gene.

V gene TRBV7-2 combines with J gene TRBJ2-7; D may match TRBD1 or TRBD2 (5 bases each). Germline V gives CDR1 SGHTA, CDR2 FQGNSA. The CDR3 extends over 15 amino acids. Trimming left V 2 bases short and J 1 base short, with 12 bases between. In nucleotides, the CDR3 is TGTGCCAGCAGCTTATCTGGGACGGGTTCCTACGAGCAGTACTTC. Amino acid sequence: CASSLSGTGSYEQYF.

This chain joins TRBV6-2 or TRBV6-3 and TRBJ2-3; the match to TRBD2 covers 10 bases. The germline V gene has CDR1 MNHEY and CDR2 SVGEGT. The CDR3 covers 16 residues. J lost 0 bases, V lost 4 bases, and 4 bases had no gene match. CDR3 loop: CASSWTSGSSTDTQYF. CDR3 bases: TGTGCCAGCAGTTGGACTAGCGGTTCTAGCACAGATACGCAGTATTTT.

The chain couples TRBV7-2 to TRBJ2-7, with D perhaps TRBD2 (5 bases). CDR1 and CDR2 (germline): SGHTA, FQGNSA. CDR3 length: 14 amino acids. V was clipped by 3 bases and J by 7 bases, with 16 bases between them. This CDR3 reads CASSLVALRGEQYF. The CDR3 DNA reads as TGTGCCAGCAGCTTGGTCGCCCTACGCGGGGAGCAGTACTTC.

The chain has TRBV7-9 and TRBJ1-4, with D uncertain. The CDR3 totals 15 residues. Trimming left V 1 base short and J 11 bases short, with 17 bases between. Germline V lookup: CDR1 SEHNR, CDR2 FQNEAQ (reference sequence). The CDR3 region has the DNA TGTGCCAGCAGCTTAGTGAGGTGGCACCCGGGGAAACTGTTTTTT. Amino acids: CASSLVRWHPGKLFF.

As DNA, the CDR3 is TGCGCCAGCAGCCCCTTAGCGGGGGGCGGGACCAGGGAGCAGTTCTTC. Protein: CASSPLAGGGTREQFF. The chain employs TRBV5-1 and TRBJ2-1; TRBD2 matches 10 bases. V trimming: 4 bases; J trimming: 10 bases; junction bases outside the gene matches: 14. The CDR3 has 16 amino acids. The germline gives CDR1 SGHRS, CDR2 YFSETQ. Combining the CDR3 with reference TRBV5-1 and TRBJ2-1 gives the whole variable domain KAGVTQTPRYLIKTRGQQVTLSCSPISGHRSVSWYQQTPGQGLQFLFEYFSETQRNKGNFPGRFSGRQFSNSRSEMNVSTLELGDSALYLCASSPLAGGGTREQFFGPGTRLTVL.

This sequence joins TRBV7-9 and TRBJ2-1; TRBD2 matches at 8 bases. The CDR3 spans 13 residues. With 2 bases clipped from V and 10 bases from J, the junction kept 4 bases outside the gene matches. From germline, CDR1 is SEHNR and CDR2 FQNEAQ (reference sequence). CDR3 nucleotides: TGTGCCAGCAGCTTAACACTAGCGGACGAGCAGTTCTTC. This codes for CASSLTLADEQFF.